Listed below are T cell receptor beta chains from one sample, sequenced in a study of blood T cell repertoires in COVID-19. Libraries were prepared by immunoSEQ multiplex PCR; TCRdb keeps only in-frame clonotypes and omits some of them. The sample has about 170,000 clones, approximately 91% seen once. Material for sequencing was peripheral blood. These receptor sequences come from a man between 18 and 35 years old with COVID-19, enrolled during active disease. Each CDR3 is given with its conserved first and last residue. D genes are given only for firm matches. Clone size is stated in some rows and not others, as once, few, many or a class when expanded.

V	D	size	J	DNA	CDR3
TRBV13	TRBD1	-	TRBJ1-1	TGTGCCAGCAGCGCACTCAGGGGGCAGGACACTGAAGCTTTCTTT	CASSALRGQDTEAFF
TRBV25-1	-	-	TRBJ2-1	TGTGCCAGCGCCCGCTACTACAATGAGCAGTTCTTC	CASARYYNEQFF
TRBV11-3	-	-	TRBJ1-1	TGTGCCAGCAGCTTAGCGGGGAACACTGAAGCTTTCTTT	CASSLAGNTEAFF
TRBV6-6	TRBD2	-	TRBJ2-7	TGTGCCAGCAGCCCAACTAGCGGGGGATACTACGAGCAGTACTTC	CASSPTSGGYYEQYF
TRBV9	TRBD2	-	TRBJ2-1	TGTGCCAGCAGCGTAGGTAGTTTGCGGGAGGGCCGGGATGAGCAGTTCTTC	CASSVGSLREGRDEQFF
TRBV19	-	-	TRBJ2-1	TGTGCCAGTAGTCCCTCTTTGGGCCTTGAGTTCTTC	CASSPSLGLEFF
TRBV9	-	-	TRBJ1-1	TGTGCCAGCAGCATACACTATGCGGACACTGAAGCTTTCTTT	CASSIHYADTEAFF
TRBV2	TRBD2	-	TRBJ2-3	TGTGCCAGCAGTGCTAGCGGGAGGGCAGATACGCAGTATTTT	CASSASGRADTQYF
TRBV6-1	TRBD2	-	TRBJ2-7	TGTGCCAGCAGTCATTACGGGGGGAGCCCCTACGAGCAGTACTTC	CASSHYGGSPYEQYF
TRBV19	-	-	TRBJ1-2	TGTGCCAGTAGTATCAGGCATGGCTACACCTTC	CASSIRHGYTF
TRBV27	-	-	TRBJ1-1	TGTGCCAGCAGTGTACAGGGTCCCACTGAAGCTTTCTTT	CASSVQGPTEAFF
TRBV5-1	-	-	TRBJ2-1	TGCGCCAGCAGCTTTTATGAGGGCAATGAGCAGTTCTTC	CASSFYEGNEQFF
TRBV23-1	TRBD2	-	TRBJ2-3	TGCGCCAGCAGTCAAAACCGGACGGGCGGACTAGAGACAGATACGCAGTATTTT	CASSQNRTGGLETDTQYF
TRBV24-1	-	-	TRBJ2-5	TGTGCCACCAGTGACCCCATCCGGGGGACCCAGTACTTC	CATSDPIRGTQYF
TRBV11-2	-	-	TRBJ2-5	TGTGCCAGCAGCTTAGGCTCGGCGGATCAAGAGACCCAGTACTTC	CASSLGSADQETQYF
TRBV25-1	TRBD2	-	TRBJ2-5	TGTGCCAGCAGTGACCCTAGCGGGAAAGTCGAGACCCAGTACTTC	CASSDPSGKVETQYF
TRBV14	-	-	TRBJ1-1	TGTGCCAGCAGCCAAGGTTGGCACCCCACTGAAGCTTTCTTT	CASSQGWHPTEAFF
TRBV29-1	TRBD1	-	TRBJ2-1	TGCAGCGTTGATTTGGACAGGGGGCATTATAATGAGCAGTTCTTC	CSVDLDRGHYNEQFF
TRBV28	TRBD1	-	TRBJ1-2	TGTGCCAGCAGCGTCGGACAGGGGGCTTTTAGCTATGGCTACACCTTC	CASSVGQGAFSYGYTF
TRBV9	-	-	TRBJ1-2	TGTGCCAGCAGCTCTCTCGAAAACAGGCGCTATGGCTACACCTTC	CASSSLENRRYGYTF
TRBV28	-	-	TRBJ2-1	TGTGCCAGCAGTTTTCCACCGGGGGGCGGGAGCCACAATGAGCAGTTCTTC	CASSFPPGGGSHNEQFF
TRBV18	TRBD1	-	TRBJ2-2	TGTGCCAGCTCTCGCGGGACAGGAGCGAACACCGGGGAGCTGTTTTTT	CASSRGTGANTGELFF
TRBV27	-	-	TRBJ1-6	TGTGCCAGCAGTCCGGCGGGCGGGAATTCACCCCTCCACTTT	CASSPAGGNSPLHF
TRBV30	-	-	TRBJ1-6	TGTGCCTGGAGCGGGAGGGATAATTCACCCCTCCACTTT	CAWSGRDNSPLHF
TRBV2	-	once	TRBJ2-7	TGTGCCAGCAGTGAAGCCTCCGGGAATATTTACGAGCAGTACTTC	CASSEASGNIYEQYF
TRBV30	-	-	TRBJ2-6	TGTGCCTGGAGTGTACTAGGCCCCTTCGTTGGGGCCAACGTCCTGACTTTC	CAWSVLGPFVGANVLTF
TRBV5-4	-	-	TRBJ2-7	TGTGCCAGCAGCTGGACACCTAGGGGGAACGAGCAGTACTTC	CASSWTPRGNEQYF